These 26 T cell receptor beta chains originate from one sample sequenced in a study of chemoradiotherapy in HPV16-positive cancers. Sequencing was performed with immunoSEQ multiplex PCR; in TCRdb, only in-frame clones are kept and a portion is missing. This sample has about 12,000 clones; over 75% occur once, and the top ten carry about 1.1%. The sample was taken from a patient who underwent chemoradiotherapy. These receptors were taken from a human donor with HPV-associated anogenital cancer.

The V call is TRBV6-6, the J call TRBJ1-6; 7 bases line up with TRBD1. After removal of 6 bases from V and 3 bases from J, the junction contained 8 bases not matched to a gene. Germline CDR1 reads MNHNY; CDR2 reads SVGAGI (reference sequence). The CDR3 extends over 16 amino acids. This chain's CDR3 is CASSNHRGSYNSPLHF. The CDR3 DNA is TGTGCCAGCAGCAATCACAGGGGTAGCTATAATTCACCCCTCCACTTT.

The CDR3 loop is CASSYEGLSNYGYTF. DNA for the CDR3: TGTGCCAGCAGTTACGAGGGTCTATCTAACTATGGCTACACCTTC. The J gene is TRBJ1-2, the V gene TRBV6-6, with no clear D. Germline V gene data show CDR1 as MNHNY and CDR2 as SVGAGI (reference sequence). V lost 2 bases and J 0 bases, leaving 10 bases between the germline ends. The CDR3 length is 15 residues.

The V gene is TRBV30, the J gene TRBJ1-1; D not certain. The CDR3 sequence is 13 residues long. V lost 4 bases to trimming and J lost 7 bases, with 16 bases between them. Germline V lookup: CDR1 GTSNPN, CDR2 SVGIG (reference sequence). This chain's CDR3 is CAWTHGGVFEAFF. CDR3 in DNA: TGTGCCTGGACTCACGGTGGGGTGTTTGAAGCTTTCTTT.

The chain recombines TRBV6-5 with TRBJ1-2; D is uncertain. The CDR3 extends over 12 amino acids. Germline V gene lookup returns CDR1 MNHEY and CDR2 SVGAGI. V lost 6 bases to trimming and J lost 1 base, with 6 bases between them. The CDR3 loop is CASRKVNYGYTF. CDR3 coding DNA: TGTGCCAGCAGGAAGGTTAACTATGGCTACACCTTC.

CDR3 DNA sequence: TGTGCCAGCAGTTTAAGGCTCGGGCACTCTGGGGCCAACGTCCTGACTTTC. Protein: CASSLRLGHSGANVLTF. V is TRBV27 and J is TRBJ2-6; D gene uncertain. Germline CDR1 is MNHEY and CDR2 is SMNVEV (reference sequence). V lost 2 bases, J lost 0 bases, and 11 bases lay in between. The CDR3 totals 17 residues.

This clone was detected a few times. V is TRBV6-6 and J is TRBJ1-2, with D tentatively TRBD1 (5 bases). V shed 4 bases and J shed 8 bases, with 17 bases lying between them. This CDR3 has 14 amino acids. Germline V gene lookup returns CDR1 MNHNY and CDR2 SVGAGI (reference sequence). The CDR3 protein is CASSSLDIIGGYTF. As DNA, the CDR3 is TGTGCCAGCAGTTCCTTGGACATTATCGGCGGCTACACCTTC.

The rearrangement joins TRBV5-4 to TRBJ2-7; the D call may be TRBD1 or TRBD2 (5 bases each). There are 13 residues in the CDR3. The germline V gene encodes CDR1 SGHNT and CDR2 YYREEE (reference sequence). V was clipped by 3 bases and J by 3 bases, with 10 bases between them. The CDR3 region has the DNA TGTGCCAGCAGCTGGGGGATTAACTACGAGCAGTACTTC. This encodes CASSWGINYEQYF.

The V gene is TRBV5-4, the J gene TRBJ2-7; D not certain. The germline V gene has CDR1 SGHNT and CDR2 YYREEE (reference sequence). V was shortened by 0 bases and J by 2 bases, with 6 bases between the two germline ends. The CDR3 length is 13 residues. Written as DNA, the CDR3 is TGTGCCAGCAGCTTGGTACAGACCTACGAGCAGTACTTC. Residues: CASSLVQTYEQYF.

The chain uses TRBV28 and TRBJ2-1; D is perhaps TRBD2 (7 bases). The V gene's germline CDR1 is MDHEN and CDR2 SYDVKM. V lost 3 bases, J lost 0 bases, and 9 bases lay in between. The CDR3 covers 15 residues. CDR3 sequence (DNA): TGTGCCAGCAGTTTGGCGGGGGCCTCCTACAATGAGCAGTTCTTC. This codes for CASSLAGASYNEQFF.

J is TRBJ1-1 and V is TRBV6-5; no firm D call. The CDR3 runs to 14 residues. Trimming stripped 2 bases from V and 0 bases from J, with 7 bases between. Per the germline V gene, CDR1 is MNHEY and CDR2 is SVGAGI. As DNA, the CDR3 is TGTGCCAGCAGTTACGAAGGTGTGAACACTGAAGCTTTCTTT. Translation gives CASSYEGVNTEAFF.

V and J are TRBV7-9 and TRBJ2-1; no reliable D call. The ends were cut back, 4 bases at V and 5 bases at J, with 9 bases in the middle. CDR3 length: 13 residues. CDR1 and CDR2 (germline): SEHNR, FQNEAQ (reference sequence). CDR3 sequence reads: CASSSDGHNEQFF. The DNA for the CDR3 is TGTGCCAGCAGCTCGGACGGGCACAATGAGCAGTTCTTC. The full variable domain, in which reference TRBV7-9 and TRBJ2-1 provide the parts outside the CDR3, is DTGVSQNPRHKITKRGQNVTFRCDPISEHNRLYWYRQTLGQGPEFLTYFQNEAQLEKSRLLSDRFSAERPKGSFSTLEIQRTEQGDSAMYLCASSSDGHNEQFFGPGTRLTVL.

The chain links TRBV10-3 to TRBJ2-7; D might be TRBD1 (6 bases). V shed 4 bases and J shed 1 base, with 11 bases lying between them. The germline CDR1 and CDR2 sequences are ENHRY and SYGVKD. The CDR3 totals 14 residues. As DNA, the CDR3 is TGTGCCATCAGTGGCCGACAGGAGTCCTACGAGCAGTACTTC. Translation: CAISGRQESYEQYF.

The V gene is TRBV28, the J gene TRBJ1-4; D is undetermined. V dropped 5 bases and J dropped 8 bases, with 15 bases sitting between them. The V gene's germline CDR1 is MDHEN and CDR2 SYDVKM. The length of the CDR3 is 14 residues. The DNA of the CDR3 is TGTGCCAGCAGTCGCGGGATCCACAAAGAAAAACTGTTTTTT. Residues: CASSRGIHKEKLFF.

This clone has a single count. V and J are TRBV7-2 and TRBJ2-2; possible D gene TRBD1, 5 bases. Trimming stripped 1 base from V and 0 bases from J, with 9 bases between. This CDR3 is 16 amino acids long. Per germline, CDR1 SGHTA and CDR2 FQGNSA. The CDR3 DNA reads as TGTGCCAGCAGCTTAGACAGGACGGCGAACACCGGGGAGCTGTTTTTT. Protein: CASSLDRTANTGELFF.

V and J are TRBV2 and TRBJ1-2; TRBD1 agrees at 9 bases. Germline values: CDR1 SNHLY, CDR2 FYNNEI. The CDR3 is 15 residues long. V was clipped by 3 bases and J by 4 bases; unmatched bases: 6. The CDR3 sequence: CASSESGTGSYGYTF. The CDR3 DNA sequence: TGTGCCAGCAGTGAGTCAGGGACAGGGAGCTATGGCTACACCTTC. Full variable domain (missing parts from reference TRBV2 and TRBJ1-2): EPEVTQTPSHQVTQMGQEVILRCVPISNHLYFYWYRQILGQKVEFLVSFYNNEISEKSEIFDDQFSVERPDGSNFTLKIRSTKLEDSAMYFCASSESGTGSYGYTFGSGTRLTVV.

This chain links TRBV14 with TRBJ1-1; the match to TRBD1 covers 7 bases. The CDR3 spans 15 residues. Per germline, CDR1 SGHDN and CDR2 FVKESK. V trimming: 1 base; J trimming: 1 base; junction bases outside the gene matches: 3. CDR3 in DNA: TGTGCCAGCAGCCAAGCGGGACAGAGGAACACTGAAGCTTTCTTT. Protein product: CASSQAGQRNTEAFF.

The V call is TRBV7-2, the J call TRBJ2-1; D may be TRBD1 or TRBD2 (5 bases each). The V and J ends lost 3 bases and 0 bases respectively, with 9 bases between them. The CDR3 has 15 amino acids. The germline gives CDR1 SGHTA, CDR2 FQGNSA. The CDR3 loop is CASSLKGTSYNEQFF. CDR3 in DNA: TGTGCCAGCAGCTTGAAGGGGACCTCCTACAATGAGCAGTTCTTC.

This chain uses TRBV28 with TRBJ2-7; TRBD1 matches 7 bases. J gave up 3 bases and V 10 bases, and 15 bases lay outside the gene matches. The CDR3 length is 15 residues. The V gene's germline CDR1 is MDHEN and CDR2 SYDVKM. In DNA form, the CDR3 reads TGTGCCACTTTATCTTCCGGGACAGACCTCTACGAGCAGTACTTC. Its protein product is CATLSSGTDLYEQYF.

The V call is TRBV28, the J call TRBJ1-2, with D perhaps TRBD1 (5 bases). This CDR3 has 14 residues. The V and J ends lost 5 bases and 2 bases respectively, with 12 bases between them. CDR1 is MDHEN, CDR2 SYDVKM, per germline. The CDR3 is CASSGWDGNYGYTF. For the CDR3, the DNA is TGTGCCAGCAGTGGGTGGGACGGAAACTATGGCTACACCTTC.

This chain links TRBV19 with TRBJ1-1; D unresolved. CDR1 and CDR2 (germline): LNHDA, SQIVND (reference sequence). The CDR3 extends over 14 amino acids. The V and J ends lost 3 bases and 1 base respectively, with 9 bases between them. For the CDR3, the DNA is TGTGCCAGTAGTATTGGCACCCGGAACACTGAAGCTTTCTTT. It specifies CASSIGTRNTEAFF.

This sequence joins TRBV19 and TRBJ1-1; D might be TRBD1 (5 bases). The CDR3 sequence is 13 residues long. Germline values: CDR1 LNHDA, CDR2 SQIVND (reference sequence). V was trimmed by 9 bases and J by 0 bases, leaving 11 bases between them. The CDR3 DNA follows: TGTGCCAGCAGGGATAAGATGAACACTGAAGCTTTCTTT. Encoded protein: CASRDKMNTEAFF.

The chain combines TRBV9 with TRBJ2-7; no clear D gene. The CDR3 runs 14 residues. V was clipped by 3 bases and J by 0 bases, with 10 bases between them. Germline V lookup: CDR1 SGDLS, CDR2 YYNGEE. The CDR3 region has the DNA TGTGCCAGCAGCGGTAATAGTCTCTCCTACGAGCAGTACTTC. Protein product: CASSGNSLSYEQYF.

The gene calls are TRBV7-8 and TRBJ1-1; D is unclear. The CDR3 contains 13 residues. The ends were cut back, 1 base at V and 6 bases at J, with 9 bases in the middle. In germline, CDR1 is SGHVS, CDR2 FQNEAQ. CDR3 protein: CASSLGRRPEAFF. The CDR3 bases are TGTGCCAGCAGCTTAGGGCGACGCCCTGAAGCTTTCTTT.

The chain carries TRBV6-6 and TRBJ1-2; no reliable D call. V was pared by 4 bases and J by 7 bases, with 10 bases between. The CDR3 length is 12 residues. Germline V CDR1 and CDR2: MNHNY, SVGAGI (reference sequence). The CDR3 DNA reads as TGTGCCAGCAGTTCGTACGTGGGTGGCTACACCTTC. This encodes CASSSYVGGYTF.

The genes are TRBV28 and TRBJ2-7; TRBD1 might be the D (6 bases). Per germline, CDR1 MDHEN and CDR2 SYDVKM. Trimming took 5 bases from V and 5 from J, leaving 16 bases between them. The length of the CDR3 is 14 residues. The CDR3 region has the DNA TGTGCCAGCAGTCGTCGACAGGACAACCACGAGCAGTACTTC. Translated, it gives CASSRRQDNHEQYF.

The V gene is TRBV7-9, the J gene TRBJ2-5, with TRBD2 as a possible D gene (6 bases). The J call could be wrong; TRBJ2-7 is a better fit for the DNA end. Germline values: CDR1 SEHNR, CDR2 FQNEAQ (reference sequence). The CDR3 totals 15 residues. CDR3 loop: CASRPSSGRSYEQYF. In nucleotides, the CDR3 is TGTGCCAGCAGACCAAGTAGCGGCCGCTCCTACGAGCAGTACTTC.